The 21 T cell receptor beta chains in this list originate from one sample, sequenced in a study of T cell changes during pregnancy in multiple sclerosis. Here immunoSEQ multiplex PCR was the method, and the copy in TCRdb shows in-frame clones only, minus some. In the table there are some 50,000 clones, 85% to 95% of which are singletons. Specimen: CD8+ T cells from peripheral blood mononuclear cells, collected in the first trimester of pregnancy. The receptor set was obtained from a female donor with multiple sclerosis, enrolled in a pregnancy study.

V is TRBV7-9 and J is TRBJ2-7; 9 nucleotides match TRBD1. The germline V gene has CDR1 SEHNR and CDR2 FQNEAQ (reference sequence). V trimming: 5 bases; J trimming: 5 bases; junction bases outside the gene matches: 10. The CDR3 spans 15 residues. Written as DNA, the CDR3 is TGTGCCAGCAGCCCTAGAAGGACAGGGGAGGACGAGCAGTACTTC. The encoded protein is CASSPRRTGEDEQYF.

This clone was seen only once. The chain links TRBV10-3 to TRBJ1-3; TRBD1 aligns across 8 bases. Germline trimming cut 6 bases from V and 0 bases from J; bases unmatched to any gene: 1. Germline assignment: CDR1 ENHRY and CDR2 SYGVKD. CDR3 length: 14 amino acids. The CDR3 nucleotides are TGTGCCATCAGGGACAGGGACTCTGGAAACACCATATATTTT. It codes for CAIRDRDSGNTIYF.

V is TRBV4-1 and J is TRBJ2-7; 9 bases fit TRBD2. The CDR3 totals 16 residues. Germline V gene data show CDR1 as MGHRA and CDR2 as YSYEKL. V dropped 2 bases and J dropped 5; count of bases not matched to a gene: 10. The CDR3 coding sequence is TGCGCCAGCAGCCAAATGGGCGGGAGGGCCCTTGACGAGCAGTACTTC. Residues: CASSQMGGRALDEQYF.

This chain joins TRBV4-1 and TRBJ2-7, with 8 nucleotides matching TRBD2. This CDR3 comprises 17 residues. V dropped 0 bases and J dropped 2; count of bases not matched to a gene: 9. Germline CDR1 is MGHRA and CDR2 is YSYEKL. CDR3 nucleotides: TGCGCCAGCAGCCAAGAGTTACCGGGACTAGGGGCCTACGAGCAGTACTTC. Its protein is CASSQELPGLGAYEQYF.

This clone was picked up a small number of times. The chain has TRBV11-2 and TRBJ2-7; 7 positions match TRBD2. J lost 4 bases, V lost 3 bases, and 6 bases had no gene match. CDR1 and CDR2 from the germline V gene are SGHAT and FQNNGV. The CDR3 sequence is 14 residues long. The CDR3 nucleotides read TGTGCCAGCAGCTTCTCGAGCGGGGAATACGAGCAGTACTTC. Translated: CASSFSSGEYEQYF.

This clone has only a few counts. The rearrangement joins TRBV15 to TRBJ1-5, with 7 bases matching TRBD1. Germline V lookup: CDR1 LNHNV, CDR2 YYDKDF (reference sequence). J lost 5 bases, V lost 3 bases, and 13 bases had no gene match. The CDR3 has 17 amino acids. Here the CDR3 DNA reads TGTGCCACCAGCAGGGACAACTACGGAGGGGGCGATCAGCCCCAGCATTTT. This gives the protein CATSRDNYGGGDQPQHF. Filled out from reference TRBV15 and TRBJ1-5, the complete variable domain reads DAMVIQNPRYQVTQFGKPVTLSCSQTLNHNVMYWYQQKSSQAPKLLFHYYDKDFNNEADTPDNFQSRRPNTSFCFLDIRSPGLGDTAMYLCATSRDNYGGGDQPQHFGDGTRLSIL.

The J gene is TRBJ1-5, the V gene TRBV27; 7 bases map to TRBD1. V trimming: 4 bases; J trimming: 8 bases; junction bases outside the gene matches: 11. Germline V gene data show CDR1 as MNHEY and CDR2 as SMNVEV (reference sequence). The length of the CDR3 is 15 residues. The chain's CDR3 is CASSWTGPGGEPQHF. The DNA of the CDR3 is TGTGCCAGCAGTTGGACAGGTCCCGGGGGGGAGCCCCAGCATTTT.

V is TRBV7-6 and J is TRBJ2-1, with D tentatively TRBD2 (6 bases). The germline V gene has CDR1 SGHVS and CDR2 FNYEAQ. Trimming shortened V by 4 bases and J by 4 bases, and 17 bases separated the two germline ends. The CDR3 is 16 amino acids. Here the CDR3 reads CASSSPLATPYNEQFF. Here the CDR3 DNA reads TGTGCCAGCAGCTCCCCCCTAGCGACACCTTACAATGAGCAGTTCTTC.

V is TRBV11-2 and J is TRBJ1-4; tentatively, D is TRBD1 (6 bases). The length of the CDR3 is 17 residues. Germline-derived CDR1 and CDR2 are SGHAT and FQNNGV. Trimming took off 2 bases at V and 8 bases at J, with 21 bases between the two ends. The CDR3 is CASSLMSPGVGVEKLFF. In nucleotides, the CDR3 is TGTGCCAGCAGCTTAATGTCTCCAGGGGTCGGGGTCGAAAAACTGTTTTTT.

The J gene is TRBJ2-7, the V gene TRBV30; TRBD1 matches 9 bases. The CDR3 sequence is 15 residues long. Germline trimming cut 2 bases from V and 5 bases from J; bases unmatched to any gene: 10. Germline values: CDR1 GTSNPN, CDR2 SVGIG (reference sequence). CDR3 sequence (DNA): TGTGCCTGGAGTCCCTTCGGGACAGGGATAGACGAGCAGTACTTC. This translates into CAWSPFGTGIDEQYF. Full variable domain (outside the CDR3, taken from reference TRBV30 and TRBJ2-7): SQTIHQWPATLVQPVGSPLSLECTVEGTSNPNLYWYRQAAGRGLQLLFYSVGIGQISSEVPQNLSASRPQDRQFILSSKKLLLSDSGFYLCAWSPFGTGIDEQYFGPGTRLTVT.

The V gene is TRBV6-5, the J gene TRBJ2-7; TRBD1 matches at 9 bases. The ends lost 6 bases at V and 4 bases at J; junction bases unmatched: 10. The CDR3 consists of 15 residues. Germline values: CDR1 MNHEY, CDR2 SVGAGI. Written as DNA, the CDR3 is TGTGCCAGCAGACGCCACAGGGGGCGCGCATACGAGCAGTACTTC. Its protein is CASRRHRGRAYEQYF.

The CDR3 region has the DNA TGTGCCAGTAGTATGGGAGGGGGGACTGCCTACAATGAGCAGTTCTTC. Protein product: CASSMGGGTAYNEQFF. The V and J genes are TRBV19 and TRBJ2-1; possibly TRBD2 for D (7 bases). The CDR3 has 16 residues. The germline CDR1 and CDR2 sequences are LNHDA and SQIVND (reference sequence). Trimming pared 3 bases from V and 2 bases from J, leaving 14 bases between.

V is TRBV5-4 and J is TRBJ2-1; 7 bases agree with TRBD1. V shed 4 bases and J 5 bases; nucleotides not matched to a gene: 3. CDR3 length equals 13 residues. Germline V gene lookup returns CDR1 SGHNT and CDR2 YYREEE (reference sequence). CDR3 in amino acids: CASSPDRNNEQFF. The CDR3 nucleotides are TGTGCCAGCAGCCCGGACAGGAACAATGAGCAGTTCTTC.

Remarks on this clone: Compared with germline, one end of the junction differs, possibly owing to a read error. The CDR3 coding sequence is TGTGCCAGCAGCGATCTAGTCTCGAGCGTCTTC. Protein sequence: CASSDLVSSVF. The chain couples TRBV9 to TRBJ2-1; D gene uncertain. Germline assignment: CDR1 SGDLS and CDR2 YYNGEE. The CDR3 is 11 amino acids.

The rearrangement links TRBV2 to TRBJ1-1, with D unclear. The CDR3 covers 15 residues. Trimming left V 6 bases short and J 2 bases short, with 16 bases between. CDR1 is SNHLY and CDR2 is FYNNEI in the germline V gene. CDR3 nucleotides: TGTGCCAGCAGCAACAGAGGGCTCGCTAACACTGAAGCTTTCTTT. It encodes CASSNRGLANTEAFF.

Only a few counts were recorded for this clone. J is TRBJ1-3 and V is TRBV9, with D possibly being TRBD1 (5 bases). Germline CDR1 SGDLS, CDR2 YYNGEE. This CDR3 is built from 17 residues. V was trimmed by 4 bases and J by 0 bases, leaving 17 bases between them. The CDR3 region is CASSLPADGHSGNTIYF. The CDR3 coding sequence is TGTGCCAGCAGCCTCCCCGCGGACGGACACTCTGGAAACACCATATATTTT. The entire variable domain, with the rest obtained from reference TRBV9 and TRBJ1-3, is as follows: DSGVTQTPKHLITATGQRVTLRCSPRSGDLSVYWYQQSLDQGLQFLIQYYNGEERAKGNILERFSAQQFPDLHSELNLSSLELGDSALYFCASSLPADGHSGNTIYFGEGSWLTVV.

This chain connects TRBV7-9 to TRBJ2-1; no definite D call. The CDR3 is 13 amino acids. CDR1 and CDR2 from the germline V gene are SEHNR and FQNEAQ (reference sequence). V was pared by 6 bases and J by 6 bases, with 12 bases between. Written as DNA, the CDR3 is TGTGCCAGCAGTCCCAGTCAGATCAATGAGCAGTTCTTC. Protein: CASSPSQINEQFF.

The V gene is TRBV6-1, the J gene TRBJ2-7; no clear D gene. Trimming pared 7 bases from V and 2 bases from J, leaving 6 bases between. This CDR3 comprises 11 residues. Germline CDR1 is MNHNS and CDR2 is SASEGT. In nucleotides, the CDR3 is TGTGCCAGCATACTGGCCTACGAGCAGTACTTC. This encodes CASILAYEQYF.

The J gene is TRBJ1-2, the V gene TRBV25-1; D perhaps matches TRBD1 (5 bases). CDR3 length: 12 amino acids. Germline lookup yields CDR1 MGHDK and CDR2 SYGVNS. The V end lost 8 bases, the J end lost 3 bases, and 10 bases lay between the germline ends. CDR3 coding DNA: TGTGCCAGCGTGGGGGGAGACTATGGCTACACCTTC. Its translation: CASVGGDYGYTF.

This clone was detected only once. The chain joins TRBV19 to TRBJ2-1; 8 nucleotides line up with TRBD2. V dropped 3 bases and J dropped 0; count of bases not matched to a gene: 4. The CDR3 extends over 16 amino acids. Germline CDR1 reads LNHDA; CDR2 reads SQIVND (reference sequence). In nucleotides, the CDR3 is TGTGCCAGTAGTATTGCTAGCGGGTTCTCCTACAATGAGCAGTTCTTC. This translates into CASSIASGFSYNEQFF.

This sequence joins TRBV11-2 and TRBJ2-5, with TRBD2 matching over 7 bases. V was clipped by 5 bases and J by 7 bases; unmatched bases: 10. This CDR3 has 14 residues. Germline assignment: CDR1 SGHAT and CDR2 FQNNGV. The CDR3 coding sequence is TGTGCCAGCAGCCCTCCGTGGGAGGGCGGGACCCAGTACTTC. As protein: CASSPPWEGGTQYF.